These 15 T cell receptor beta chains came from one sample sequenced in a study of shared clonotypes between healthy human individuals. The table came from immunoSEQ multiplex PCR; TCRdb's copy has only in-frame clones and leaves some out. The table includes some 2 million clones, roughly 95% detected once. In the naive CD8 group, cells lacked CD45RO and were positively selected for CCR7, so terminally differentiated effector memory CD45RA+ cells were left out. Sequencing was carried out using naive CD8+ T cells sorted from blood. All receptors come from a man younger than 30 in good health.

This clone was seen only once. V and J are TRBV27 and TRBJ2-1; 9 bases match TRBD2. CDR1 and CDR2 from the germline V gene are MNHEY and SMNVEV (reference sequence). Trimming cost V 4 bases and J 2 bases; bases outside gene matches: 9. The length of the CDR3 is 17 residues. The CDR3, as DNA: TGTGCCAGCAGTTCCTTGGTAGCGGGAGTAACCTACAATGAGCAGTTCTTC. It is translated as CASSSLVAGVTYNEQFF.

This clone has a single count. The chain couples TRBV18 to TRBJ1-1; D might be TRBD1 (5 bases). This CDR3 spans 14 amino acids. Trimming stripped 2 bases from V and 11 bases from J, with 18 bases between. Germline V lookup: CDR1 KGHSH, CDR2 LQKENI. CDR3 DNA sequence: TGTGCCAGCTCACCAGGGGGACCCTGGACGGGTGCTTTCTTT. Amino acid sequence: CASSPGGPWTGAFF.

In the case of this clone: Other DNA sequences of this sample code for an identical CDR3. This chain connects TRBV7-9 to TRBJ2-7, with D hard to call. CDR1 is SEHNR and CDR2 is FQNEAQ in the germline V gene (reference sequence). The CDR3 covers 11 residues. Trimming shortened V by 3 bases and J by 6 bases, and 6 bases separated the two germline ends. In nucleotides, the CDR3 is TGTGCCAGCAGCTTTGGCCGCGAGCAGTACTTC. Its translation: CASSFGREQYF.

This rearrangement joins TRBV7-3 to TRBJ2-1; 8 positions agree with TRBD2. From germline, CDR1 is SGHTA and CDR2 FQGTGA. CDR3 length equals 16 residues. The J segment lost 2 bases and the V segment lost 1 base, leaving 4 bases of the junction unmatched. The CDR3 protein is CASSLMGAGAYNEQFF. The CDR3 DNA reads as TGTGCCAGCAGCTTAATGGGAGCGGGGGCCTACAATGAGCAGTTCTTC.

This chain joins TRBV5-8 and TRBJ2-7; 9 positions agree with TRBD2. Trimming removed 3 bases from V and 2 bases from J; junction bases left unmatched: 6. The CDR3 spans 15 residues. The V gene's germline CDR1 is SGHTS and CDR2 YDEGEE. The CDR3 sequence: CASSWAGGGTYEQYF. The CDR3 bases are TGTGCCAGCAGCTGGGCGGGAGGGGGAACCTACGAGCAGTACTTC.

The gene calls are TRBV4-1 and TRBJ2-3; a possible D gene is TRBD1 (6 bases). The length of the CDR3 is 15 residues. Trimming shortened V by 6 bases and J by 6 bases, and 19 bases separated the two germline ends. Germline V lookup: CDR1 MGHRA, CDR2 YSYEKL. This CDR3 reads CASRDPGHPADTQYF. The CDR3 DNA sequence: TGCGCCAGCAGAGACCCGGGACACCCCGCCGATACGCAGTATTTT.

This chain connects TRBV7-8 to TRBJ2-7; D perhaps matches TRBD1 (5 bases). V lost 5 bases, J lost 5 bases, and 19 bases lay in between. The CDR3 spans 15 residues. CDR1 and CDR2 (germline): SGHVS, FQNEAQ. The CDR3 sequence: CASSRFGASAHEQYF. The CDR3 coding sequence is TGTGCCAGCAGCCGTTTTGGGGCCAGCGCCCACGAGCAGTACTTC.

The chain couples TRBV6-5 to TRBJ1-5; D may be TRBD1 (5 bases). The V gene's germline CDR1 is MNHEY and CDR2 SVGAGI. There are 13 residues in the CDR3. V gave up 2 bases and J gave up 7 bases, with 9 bases separating them. CDR3 DNA: TGTGCCAGCAGTTACCGGGCAGGGCAGCCCCAGCATTTT. Translated, it gives CASSYRAGQPQHF.

The V and J genes are TRBV9 and TRBJ2-5, with 12 positions matching TRBD2. The germline V gene has CDR1 SGDLS and CDR2 YYNGEE. V lost 0 bases, J lost 5 bases, and 8 bases stayed unmatched. CDR3 length: 17 amino acids. This chain's CDR3 is CASSVDPSGGVQETQYF. In DNA, the CDR3 is TGTGCCAGCAGCGTAGACCCTAGCGGGGGGGTTCAGGAGACCCAGTACTTC.

This sequence joins TRBV2 and TRBJ2-7; D call uncertain. The germline V and J ends were trimmed by 7 bases and 3 bases, with 16 bases remaining between them. In germline, CDR1 is SNHLY, CDR2 FYNNEI. This CDR3 has 14 residues. CDR3 residues: CASKLPGLSYEQYF. DNA of the CDR3: TGTGCCAGCAAATTACCCGGGCTCAGCTACGAGCAGTACTTC.

The chain couples TRBV6-5 to TRBJ2-1; D possibly matches TRBD1 or TRBD2 (6 bases each). The germline gives CDR1 MNHEY, CDR2 SVGAGI. The CDR3 is made up of 15 amino acids. V lost 6 bases and J 6 bases, leaving 18 bases between the germline ends. CDR3 nucleotide sequence: TGTGCCAGCAGCGAGGGGGGCGTTTGGACCAATGAGCAGTTCTTC. It translates to CASSEGGVWTNEQFF.

The chain joins TRBV5-6 to TRBJ2-7; the D is unclear. Trimming removed 2 bases from V and 3 bases from J, with 12 bases in between. This CDR3 region has 14 residues. Germline V lookup: CDR1 SGHDT, CDR2 YYEEEE. The CDR3 reads CASSLSWQYYEQYF. Here the CDR3 DNA reads TGTGCCAGCAGCTTATCGTGGCAGTACTACGAGCAGTACTTC. Full variable domain (rest looked up from reference TRBV5-6 and TRBJ2-7): DAGVTQSPTHLIKTRGQQVTLRCSPKSGHDTVSWYQQALGQGPQFIFQYYEEEERQRGNFPDRFSGHQFPNYSSELNVNALLLGDSALYLCASSLSWQYYEQYFGPGTRLTVT.

V is TRBV19 and J is TRBJ1-5; 7 bases are shared with TRBD1. Trimming took 0 bases from V and 7 from J; bases not matched to a gene: 12. The CDR3 sequence is 17 residues long. In germline, CDR1 is LNHDA, CDR2 SQIVND (reference sequence). CDR3 nucleotides: TGTGCCAGTAGTATAGATGTTTCGACAGGGTTATACCAGCCCCAGCATTTT. As protein: CASSIDVSTGLYQPQHF.

This chain joins TRBV14 and TRBJ1-2, with 7 bases fitting TRBD1. This CDR3 has 13 amino acids. The J segment lost 8 bases and the V segment lost 3 bases, leaving 6 bases of the junction unmatched. Germline values: CDR1 SGHDN, CDR2 FVKESK. CDR3 residues: CASSQGQMGGYTF. The CDR3 coding sequence is TGTGCCAGCAGCCAGGGACAGATGGGCGGCTACACCTTC.

This chain connects TRBV5-1 to TRBJ2-3; 9 nucleotides line up with TRBD1. CDR3 size: 16 residues. Germline V gene data show CDR1 as SGHRS and CDR2 as YFSETQ. V dropped 1 base and J dropped 3; count of bases not matched to a gene: 6. Here the CDR3 reads CASSLNGQGITDTQYF. For the CDR3, the DNA is TGCGCCAGCAGCTTGAACGGACAGGGGATTACAGATACGCAGTATTTT.